This TCR beta chain derives from a study of OX40 agonist ivuxolimab in advanced cancers. In the study overall: Enrollees could have had prior anti-PD-1, anti-PD-L1 or anti-CTLA-4 therapy, which 35% to 40% had received.

Assay used: immunoSEQ multiplex PCR; TCRdb lists only in-frame clones, some missing. Among tens of thousands of clones listed, approximately 87% were seen once. This receptor was identified in an adult with an advanced solid tumor such as melanoma, head and neck, liver or kidney cancer. Sequences were derived from CD4+ or CD8+ T cells sorted from blood, sampled in a trial of the OX40 agonist ivuxolimab.

The CDR3 DNA is TGTGCCAGCAGCTTAGGGACTAGACCCGGGGAGCTGTTTTTT. Translated, it gives CASSLGTRPGELFF. The chain couples TRBV7-6 to TRBJ2-2; 7 bases are shared with TRBD2. The CDR3 is made up of 14 amino acids. V was clipped by 1 base and J by 6 bases; unmatched bases: 2. Per germline, CDR1 SGHVS and CDR2 FNYEAQ.